One and the same sample provided the 4 T cell receptor beta chains below, sequenced in a study of cytomegalovirus exposure and HLA in healthy donors (dated 2017 in TCRdb). Libraries were built with the immunoSEQ multiplex PCR assay. This is the immuneACCESS table as TCRdb keeps it, with only in-frame sequences that have V and J called. A part of the clones is gone; compared with another copy, unresolved V genes explain less than half, and the rest is unexplained. The sample profile shows around 54,000 clones; over 85% of them were found once. 8.4% of the sample comes from the top ten. The sequencing input was PBMCs. All receptors come from a woman younger than 35 in good health and CMV-seropositive.

This clone was found once. J is TRBJ1-2 and V is TRBV4-1; D perhaps matches TRBD1 (5 bases). With 6 bases removed from V and 1 base from J, the gap between germline ends came to 18 bases. CDR3 size: 16 residues. CDR1 and CDR2 (germline): MGHRA, YSYEKL. The CDR3 here is CASSRAGTTNNYGYTF. In DNA form, the CDR3 reads TGCGCCAGCAGTCGCGCCGGGACTACTAATAACTATGGCTACACCTTC.

The V gene is TRBV14, the J gene TRBJ2-2; 9 bases match TRBD1. Per the germline V gene, CDR1 is SGHDN and CDR2 is FVKESK. This CDR3 region has 17 residues. The V segment lost 4 bases and the J segment 4 bases; nucleotides outside the gene matches: 10. The DNA of the CDR3 is TGTGCCAGCAGCCTTAAAACAGGGGGCGATGGCACCGGGGAGCTGTTTTTT. The encoded protein is CASSLKTGGDGTGELFF.

The rearrangement joins TRBV7-8 to TRBJ1-4, with D possibly being TRBD1 (5 bases). The CDR3 is 14 residues long. The germline V gene encodes CDR1 SGHVS and CDR2 FQNEAQ. The V and J ends lost 4 bases and 7 bases respectively, with 13 bases between them. CDR3 bases: TGTGCCAGCAGCTCACAGGTTTCAAGTGAAAAACTGTTTTTT. Encoded protein: CASSSQVSSEKLFF.

The chain couples TRBV14 to TRBJ2-1; no firm D call. The germline V and J ends were trimmed by 2 bases and 2 bases, with 10 bases remaining between them. CDR1 and CDR2 from the germline V gene are SGHDN and FVKESK. The CDR3 sequence is 15 residues long. For the CDR3, the DNA is TGTGCCAGCAGCCAACTCCGGTCTCCCTACAATGAGCAGTTCTTC. Protein product: CASSQLRSPYNEQFF.